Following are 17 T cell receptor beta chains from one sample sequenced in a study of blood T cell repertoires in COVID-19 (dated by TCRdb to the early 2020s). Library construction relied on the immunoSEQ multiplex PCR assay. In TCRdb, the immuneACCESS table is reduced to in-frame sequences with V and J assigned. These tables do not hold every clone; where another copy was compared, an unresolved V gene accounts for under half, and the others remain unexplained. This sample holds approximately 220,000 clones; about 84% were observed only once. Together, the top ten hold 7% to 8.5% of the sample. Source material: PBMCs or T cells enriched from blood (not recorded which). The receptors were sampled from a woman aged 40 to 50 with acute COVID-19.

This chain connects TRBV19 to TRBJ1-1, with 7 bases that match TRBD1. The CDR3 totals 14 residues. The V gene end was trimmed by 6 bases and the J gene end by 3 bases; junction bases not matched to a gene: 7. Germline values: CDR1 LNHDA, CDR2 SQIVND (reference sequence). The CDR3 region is CASRLTGLYTEAFF. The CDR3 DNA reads TGTGCCAGTAGGCTGACAGGGCTTTACACTGAAGCTTTCTTT.

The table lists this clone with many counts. DNA of the CDR3: TGTGCCAGCAGTTCCAGGTGGTCGAACACCGGGGAGCTGTTTTTT. As protein: CASSSRWSNTGELFF. The V gene is TRBV27, the J gene TRBJ2-2; no clear D. V was clipped by 4 bases and J by 0 bases, with 9 bases between them. The CDR3 runs 15 residues. The germline V gene encodes CDR1 MNHEY and CDR2 SMNVEV (reference sequence).

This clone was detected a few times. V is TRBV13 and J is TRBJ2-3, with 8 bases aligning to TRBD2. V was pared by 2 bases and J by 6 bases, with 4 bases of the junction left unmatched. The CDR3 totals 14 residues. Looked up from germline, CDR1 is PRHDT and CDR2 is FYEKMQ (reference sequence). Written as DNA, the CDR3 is TGTGCCAGCAGCTTACCCGGGGGGGCGGATACGCAGTATTTT. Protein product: CASSLPGGADTQYF.

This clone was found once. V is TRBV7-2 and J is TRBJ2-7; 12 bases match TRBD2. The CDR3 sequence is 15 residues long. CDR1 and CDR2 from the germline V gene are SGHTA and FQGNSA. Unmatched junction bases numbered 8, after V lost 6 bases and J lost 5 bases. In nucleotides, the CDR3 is TGTGCCAGCAGTTTCCCGACTAGCGGGAGCCACGAGCAGTACTTC. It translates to CASSFPTSGSHEQYF.

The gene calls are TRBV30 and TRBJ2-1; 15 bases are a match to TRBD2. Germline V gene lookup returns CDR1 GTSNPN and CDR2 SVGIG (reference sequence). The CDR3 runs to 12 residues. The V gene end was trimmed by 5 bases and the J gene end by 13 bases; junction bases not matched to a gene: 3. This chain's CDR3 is CAWRTSGRVQFF. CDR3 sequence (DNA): TGTGCCTGGCGGACTAGCGGGAGGGTCCAGTTCTTC.

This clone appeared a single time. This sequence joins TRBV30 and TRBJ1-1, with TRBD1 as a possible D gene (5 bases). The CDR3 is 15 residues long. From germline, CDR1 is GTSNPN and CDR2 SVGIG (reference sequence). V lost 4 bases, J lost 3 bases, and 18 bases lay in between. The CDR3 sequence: CAWIRPGARDTEAFF. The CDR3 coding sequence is TGTGCCTGGATCCGACCTGGGGCCCGGGACACTGAAGCTTTCTTT.

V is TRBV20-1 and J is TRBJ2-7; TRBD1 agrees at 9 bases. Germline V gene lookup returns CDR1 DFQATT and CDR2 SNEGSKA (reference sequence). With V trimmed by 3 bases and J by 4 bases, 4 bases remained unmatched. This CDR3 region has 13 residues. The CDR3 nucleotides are TGCAGTGCTAGTTCGGACAGGGGATACGAGCAGTACTTC. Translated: CSASSDRGYEQYF.

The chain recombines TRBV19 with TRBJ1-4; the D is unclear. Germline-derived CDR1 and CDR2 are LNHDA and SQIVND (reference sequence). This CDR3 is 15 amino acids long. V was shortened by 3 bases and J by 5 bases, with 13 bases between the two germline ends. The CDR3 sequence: CASSISRGRNEKLFF. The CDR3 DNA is TGTGCCAGTAGTATCTCCCGAGGGAGGAATGAAAAACTGTTTTTT.

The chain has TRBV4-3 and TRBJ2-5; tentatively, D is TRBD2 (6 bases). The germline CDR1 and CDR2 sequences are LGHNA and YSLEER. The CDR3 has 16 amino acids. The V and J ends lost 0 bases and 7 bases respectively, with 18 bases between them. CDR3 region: CASSQDGSGSAGTQYF. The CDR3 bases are TGCGCCAGCAGCCAAGACGGTAGCGGCTCAGCGGGGACCCAGTACTTC.

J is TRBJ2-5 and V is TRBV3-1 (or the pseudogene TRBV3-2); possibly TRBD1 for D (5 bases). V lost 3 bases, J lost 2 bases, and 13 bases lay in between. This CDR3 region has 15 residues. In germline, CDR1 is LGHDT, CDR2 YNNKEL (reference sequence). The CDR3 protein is CASSHAGNLQETQYF. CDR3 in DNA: TGTGCCAGCAGCCACGCAGGGAATCTTCAAGAGACCCAGTACTTC.

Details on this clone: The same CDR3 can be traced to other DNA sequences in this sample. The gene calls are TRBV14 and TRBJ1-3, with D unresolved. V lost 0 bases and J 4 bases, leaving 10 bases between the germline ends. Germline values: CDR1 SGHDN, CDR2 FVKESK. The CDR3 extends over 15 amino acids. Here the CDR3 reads CASSQERVSGNTIYF. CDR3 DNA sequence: TGTGCCAGCAGCCAAGAGAGGGTCTCAGGAAACACCATATATTTT.

The CDR3, as DNA: TGTGCCAGCAGCCCGGGACTAGCGGGAGGCCTAGATACGCAGTATTTT. It specifies CASSPGLAGGLDTQYF. The V and J genes are TRBV11-3 and TRBJ2-3; 15 bases map to TRBD2. The CDR3 has 16 amino acids. The trim removed 5 bases at V and 5 bases at J, leaving 5 bases unmatched. In germline, CDR1 is SGHNT, CDR2 YENEEA.

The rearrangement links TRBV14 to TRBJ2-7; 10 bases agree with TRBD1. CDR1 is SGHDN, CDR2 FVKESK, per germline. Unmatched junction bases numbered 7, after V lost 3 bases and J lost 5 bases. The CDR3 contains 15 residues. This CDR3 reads CASSQGDRGLHEQYF. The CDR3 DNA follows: TGTGCCAGCAGCCAGGGAGACAGGGGGCTCCACGAGCAGTACTTC.

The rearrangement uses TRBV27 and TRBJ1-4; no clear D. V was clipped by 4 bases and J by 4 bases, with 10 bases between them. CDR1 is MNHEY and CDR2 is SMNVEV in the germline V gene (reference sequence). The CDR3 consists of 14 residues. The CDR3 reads CASSSAGFNEKLFF. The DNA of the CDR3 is TGTGCCAGCAGTTCTGCGGGGTTTAATGAAAAACTGTTTTTT.

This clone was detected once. The CDR3 nucleotides read TGTGCCAGCAGCTTATCGGCGGATGCCTCCTACGAGCAGTACTTC. It encodes CASSLSADASYEQYF. The rearrangement joins TRBV7-2 to TRBJ2-7; D gene uncertain. V lost 2 bases and J lost 0, with 11 bases in between. There are 15 residues in the CDR3. Germline loops: CDR1 SGHTA, CDR2 FQGNSA.

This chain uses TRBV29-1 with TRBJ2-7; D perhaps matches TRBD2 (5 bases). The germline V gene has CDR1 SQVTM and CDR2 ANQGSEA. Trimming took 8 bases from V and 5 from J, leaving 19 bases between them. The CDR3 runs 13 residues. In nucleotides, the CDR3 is TGCAGCCCCGCGGGCCCCCAAAGGAACGAGCAGTACTTC. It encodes CSPAGPQRNEQYF.

CDR3 in amino acids: CASSLEGGRTDTQYF. The CDR3 region has the DNA TGCGCCAGCAGCTTGGAAGGCGGAAGAACAGATACGCAGTATTTT. The chain uses TRBV5-1 and TRBJ2-3; D gene uncertain. V was cut by 0 bases and J by 3 bases, with 11 bases left in between. The CDR3 covers 15 residues. Germline-derived CDR1 and CDR2 are SGHRS and YFSETQ.